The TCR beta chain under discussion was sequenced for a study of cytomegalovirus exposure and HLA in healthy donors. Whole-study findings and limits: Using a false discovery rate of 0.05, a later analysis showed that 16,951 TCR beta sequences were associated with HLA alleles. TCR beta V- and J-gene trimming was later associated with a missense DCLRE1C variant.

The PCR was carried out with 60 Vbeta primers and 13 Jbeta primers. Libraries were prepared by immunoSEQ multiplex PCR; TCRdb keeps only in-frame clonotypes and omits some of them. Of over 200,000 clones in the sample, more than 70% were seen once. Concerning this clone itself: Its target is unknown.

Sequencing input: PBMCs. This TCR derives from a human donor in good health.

DNA of the CDR3: TGTGCCAGCAGCAAACGGGACAGGGGAAGTGGAAACACCATATATTTT. Amino acids: CASSKRDRGSGNTIYF. The chain recombines TRBV7-2 with TRBJ1-3; 10 bases map to TRBD1. CDR3 length: 16 residues. V lost 5 bases to trimming and J lost 3 bases; unmatched junction nucleotides: 7. Germline lookup yields CDR1 SGHTA and CDR2 FQGNSA. Full variable domain (outside the CDR3, taken from reference TRBV7-2 and TRBJ1-3): GAGVSQSPSNKVTEKGKDVELRCDPISGHTALYWYRQSLGQGLEFLIYFQGNSAPDKSGLPSDRFSAERTGGSVSTLTIQRTQQEDSAVYLCASSKRDRGSGNTIYFGEGSWLTVV.